This entry lists 16 T cell receptor beta chains sequenced from one sample in a study of human T cells and chemical hapten exposure (TCRdb year 2021). The library was generated by RACE. The instrument was a NextSeq 500. TCRdb redid the processing of the public reads, applying fastp at Q25 and MiXCR, and retained in-frame beta chains. For every CDR3 protein sequence, its rows merge into one entry that carries the most common genes and DNA. The sample table holds fewer than 60,000 distinct CDR3 sequences, of which about 10% were seen once. Of the sample, around 4.5% falls within the top ten clones. The sample's time point label, in plain terms: patch test 1, 2 weeks after DPC sensitization. What this sample's treatment or condition label stands for: therapeutic diphenylcyclopropenone sensitization with weekly scalp DPC. Specimen: whole blood, collected in connection with sensitization to the hapten diphenylcyclopropenone (DPC). These receptors all come from a woman in her forties or fifties with alopecia areata. Some clones in this sample may be carry-over from other donors' samples.

This clonotype was detected many times. Relative to the germline gene, one junction end is altered; a read error may explain this. The V and J genes are TRBV7-9 and TRBJ2-1; D might be TRBD1 (6 bases). CDR3 length: 13 amino acids. Germline CDR1 SEHNR, CDR2 FQNEAQ (reference sequence). The CDR3 nucleotides read TGTGCCAGCAACTTAGGGGGATCCGATGAGCAGTTCTTC. Translating it yields CASNLGGSDEQFF.

The rearrangement uses TRBV18 and TRBJ1-5; 10 bases fit TRBD1. Germline V lookup: CDR1 KGHSH, CDR2 LQKENI. The V and J ends lost 3 bases and 4 bases, in that order; junction bases with no gene match: 6. This CDR3 has 16 amino acids. The CDR3 DNA reads as TGTGCCAGCTCACCCAGGGACAGGGGAGGGAATCAGCCCCAGCATTTT. Protein: CASSPRDRGGNQPQHF.

This clonotype was recorded at least ten times. CDR3 nucleotide sequence: TGCGCCAGCAGCCAAGATCTATATGGCTACACCTTC. This gives the protein CASSQDLYGYTF. V and J are TRBV4-3 and TRBJ1-2; D gene unclear. Germline V lookup: CDR1 LGHNA, CDR2 YSLEER. The V gene lost 0 bases and the J gene lost 5 bases, with 4 bases spanning the gap. The CDR3 spans 12 residues.

Only a few counts were recorded for this clonotype. The genes are TRBV28 and TRBJ1-6; D gene uncertain. Germline loops: CDR1 MDHEN, CDR2 SYDVKM. With 6 bases removed from V and 5 bases from J, the gap between germline ends came to 2 bases. The CDR3 runs 11 residues. The CDR3 nucleotides are TGTGCCAGCAGGGATAATTCACCCCTCCACTTT. Encoded protein: CASRDNSPLHF.

This clonotype was observed many times. The chain employs TRBV2 and TRBJ1-1; D remains unclear. V gave up 5 bases and J gave up 7 bases, with 11 bases separating them. Germline CDR1 SNHLY, CDR2 FYNNEI. CDR3 length equals 12 residues. The CDR3 is CASSWQEIEAFF. CDR3 nucleotides: TGTGCCAGCAGTTGGCAAGAAATTGAAGCTTTCTTT.

This clonotype is termed medium-sized. The V and J genes are TRBV7-6 and TRBJ1-4; D ambiguous. Trimming took off 5 bases at V and 7 bases at J, with 8 bases between the two ends. Germline values: CDR1 SGHVS, CDR2 FNYEAQ. The CDR3 totals 12 residues. CDR3 nucleotides: TGTGCCAGCAGCCGAAGTGGTGAAAAACTGTTTTTT. Protein: CASSRSGEKLFF.

There are many counts of this clonotype. This chain links TRBV18 with TRBJ2-3; D is undetermined. This CDR3 contains 14 residues. Trimming removed 3 bases at V and 3 bases at J, with 10 bases between. Per germline, CDR1 KGHSH and CDR2 LQKENI. CDR3 in DNA: TGTGCCAGCTCACCTTCTGCCCTTACAGATACGCAGTATTTT. Translation: CASSPSALTDTQYF.

This clonotype was observed many times. V usage is TRBV6-2 or TRBV6-3 and J usage is TRBJ2-5, with D hard to call. The CDR3 loop spans 14 amino acids. Per the germline V gene, CDR1 is MNHEY and CDR2 is SVGEGT. The V end was cut by 5 bases, the J end by 0 bases, with 10 bases between. The CDR3 DNA sequence: TGTGCCAGCAGTCGTAGTTTGTACCAAGAGACCCAGTACTTC. Translated: CASSRSLYQETQYF.

This clonotype has at least ten counts. The chain uses TRBV2 and TRBJ1-5; weak D call: TRBD1 (6 bases). V shed 4 bases and J shed 7 bases, with 11 bases lying between them. Germline loops: CDR1 SNHLY, CDR2 FYNNEI. The CDR3 runs to 13 residues. The CDR3 bases are TGTGCCAGCAGTGTAGGGGGGAGGCAGCCCCAGCATTTT. It yields the protein CASSVGGRQPQHF. The full variable domain, in which reference TRBV2 and TRBJ1-5 provide the parts outside the CDR3, is EPEVTQTPSHQVTQMGQEVILRCVPISNHLYFYWYRQILGQKVEFLVSFYNNEISEKSEIFDDQFSVERPDGSNFTLKIRSTKLEDSAMYFCASSVGGRQPQHFGDGTRLSIL.

This clonotype was counted ten times or more. CDR3 in amino acids: CASSPGLAGVTETQYF. Here the CDR3 DNA reads TGTGCCAGCAGCCCAGGACTAGCGGGAGTCACAGAGACCCAGTACTTC. The rearrangement joins TRBV5-4 to TRBJ2-5; 13 bases fit TRBD2. Trimming at V came to 4 bases and at J to 4 bases, leaving 7 bases not matched to a gene. The germline V gene has CDR1 SGHNT and CDR2 YYREEE (reference sequence). The length of the CDR3 is 16 residues.

Comment on this clonotype: A much larger clone lies one base from this, so it may be a read error. The chain recombines TRBV7-2 with TRBJ2-3; 10 nucleotides match TRBD1. Germline V lookup: CDR1 SGHTA, CDR2 FQGNSA. V dropped 1 base and J dropped 2; count of bases not matched to a gene: 12. The CDR3 totals 19 residues. The DNA of the CDR3 is TGTGCCAGCAGCTTAGTGGGGACAGGGGTGACCTCTAACACAGATACGCAGTATTTT. This sequence encodes CASSLVGTGVTSNTDTQYF.

This clonotype was recorded at least ten times. The chain recombines TRBV6-5 with TRBJ2-1, with 9 bases that match TRBD2. Per the germline V gene, CDR1 is MNHEY and CDR2 is SVGAGI. This CDR3 is built from 17 residues. The V and J ends lost 4 bases and 7 bases, in that order; junction bases with no gene match: 14. The CDR3 nucleotides are TGTGCCAGCAGTTCGCCTCGTAGCGGGAGATCTTGGAATGAGCAGTTCTTC. The encoded protein is CASSSPRSGRSWNEQFF.

At least ten counts were recorded for this clonotype. The J gene is TRBJ1-6, the V gene TRBV7-2, with TRBD1 matching 7 bases. This CDR3 is built from 13 residues. Germline V lookup: CDR1 SGHTA, CDR2 FQGNSA. V lost 4 bases and J lost 6; bases outside the gene matches: 0. The CDR3: CASSWDSNSPLHF. CDR3 bases: TGTGCCAGCAGCTGGGACAGTAATTCACCCCTCCACTTT.

A few counts support this clonotype. The chain links TRBV6-1 to TRBJ1-2; D is possibly TRBD1 (5 bases). CDR1 and CDR2 from the germline V gene are MNHNS and SASEGT. Trimming pared 8 bases from V and 5 bases from J, leaving 15 bases between. The CDR3 is made up of 13 amino acids. The CDR3 DNA follows: TGTGCCAGCGATGAAGAGGGGTATTATGGCTACACCTTC. Its translation: CASDEEGYYGYTF.

In regard to this clonotype: This may be a read error: a much more frequent sequence differs by one nucleotide. V and J are TRBV19 and TRBJ2-5, with TRBD2 identical over 7 bases. Germline values: CDR1 LNHDA, CDR2 SQIVND (reference sequence). The CDR3 contains 15 residues. In nucleotides, the CDR3 is TGTGCCTGTAGTCCGCGGGGGATGGGGCAAGAGACCCAGTACTTC. Translated, it gives CACSPRGMGQETQYF.

This clonotype has a count of ten or more. This CDR3 is CASSADRVLQPQHF. The CDR3 DNA is TGTGCCAGCAGCGCCGACCGGGTTTTGCAGCCCCAGCATTTT. This chain joins TRBV3-1 and TRBJ1-5, with D hard to call. The germline V gene has CDR1 LGHDT and CDR2 YNNKEL (reference sequence). The CDR3 sequence is 14 residues long. V was clipped by 5 bases and J by 7 bases, with 15 bases between them.